This note documents a single T cell receptor (beta chain) sequence. Antigen specificity is unknown. This table comes from immunoSEQ multiplex PCR, and its TCRdb copy is limited to in-frame clones, with some not included. Seen here are 60,000 to 90,000 clones, 86% observed once, and the top ten hold under 0.75%. The sample originates from a study of OX40 agonist ivuxolimab in advanced cancers. At the level of the study: Clinicians treated patients with ivuxolimab, an agonistic anti-OX40 (CD134) antibody. With a range of 23 to 79, age averaged approximately 60 years, and more than 75% were male.

From germline, CDR1 is MNHNY and CDR2 SVGAGI (reference sequence). V shed 0 bases and J shed 2 bases, with 10 bases lying between them. The CDR3 covers 15 residues. Study observations and caveats: Expanded clones were, on average, more numerous in CD8+ T cells than in CD4+.

The V call is TRBV6-6, the J call TRBJ1-2; weak D call: TRBD1 (5 bases). The specimen comprised CD4+ or CD8+ T cells sorted from blood, sampled in a trial of the OX40 agonist ivuxolimab. This receptor was taken from an adult with an advanced solid tumor such as melanoma, head and neck, liver or kidney cancer. The CDR3 bases are TGTGCCAGCAGTTACTCGGGGGTACCCAACTATGGCTACACCTTC. Amino acid sequence: CASSYSGVPNYGYTF.